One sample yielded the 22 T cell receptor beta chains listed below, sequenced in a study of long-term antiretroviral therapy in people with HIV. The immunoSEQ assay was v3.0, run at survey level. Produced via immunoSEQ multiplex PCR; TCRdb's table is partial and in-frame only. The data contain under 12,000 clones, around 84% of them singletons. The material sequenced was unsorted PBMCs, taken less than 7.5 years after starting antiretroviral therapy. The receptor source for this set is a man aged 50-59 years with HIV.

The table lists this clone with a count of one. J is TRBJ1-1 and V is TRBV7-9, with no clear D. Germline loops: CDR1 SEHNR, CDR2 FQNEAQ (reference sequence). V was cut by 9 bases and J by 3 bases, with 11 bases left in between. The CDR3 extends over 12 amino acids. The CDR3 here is CASASIYTEAFF. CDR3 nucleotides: TGTGCCAGTGCATCCATATACACTGAAGCTTTCTTT.

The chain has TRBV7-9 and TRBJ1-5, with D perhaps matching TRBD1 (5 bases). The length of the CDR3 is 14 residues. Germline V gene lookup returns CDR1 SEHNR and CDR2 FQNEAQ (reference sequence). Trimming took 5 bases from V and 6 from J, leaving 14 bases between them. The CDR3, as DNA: TGTGCCAGCAGCACTTACCCGGGACTTCAGCCCCAGCATTTT. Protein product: CASSTYPGLQPQHF.

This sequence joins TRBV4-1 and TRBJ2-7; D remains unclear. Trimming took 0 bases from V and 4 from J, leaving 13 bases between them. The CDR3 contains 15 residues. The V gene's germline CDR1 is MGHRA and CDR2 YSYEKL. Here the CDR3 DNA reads TGCGCCAGCAGCCAAGATCTGGTCCCTGGGTACGAGCAGTACTTC. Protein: CASSQDLVPGYEQYF.

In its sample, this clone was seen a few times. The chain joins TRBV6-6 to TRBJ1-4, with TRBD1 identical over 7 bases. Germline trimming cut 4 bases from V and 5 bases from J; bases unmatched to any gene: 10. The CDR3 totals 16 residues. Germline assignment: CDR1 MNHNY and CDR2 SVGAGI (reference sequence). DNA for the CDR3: TGTGCCAGCAGTTTCAACAGGGGAATGGCAAATGAAAAACTGTTTTTT. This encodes CASSFNRGMANEKLFF.

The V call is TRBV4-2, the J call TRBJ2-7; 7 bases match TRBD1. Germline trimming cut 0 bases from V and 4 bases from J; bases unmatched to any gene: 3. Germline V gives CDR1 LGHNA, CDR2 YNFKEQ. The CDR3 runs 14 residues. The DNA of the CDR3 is TGTGCCAGCAGCCAAGACCGGGGACAGTACGAGCAGTACTTC. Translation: CASSQDRGQYEQYF.

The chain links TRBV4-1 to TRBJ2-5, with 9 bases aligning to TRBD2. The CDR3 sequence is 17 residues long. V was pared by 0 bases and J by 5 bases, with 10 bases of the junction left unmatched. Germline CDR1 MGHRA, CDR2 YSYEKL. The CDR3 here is CASSQDSPLAGGETQYF. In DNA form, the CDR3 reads TGCGCCAGCAGCCAAGATTCCCCACTAGCGGGCGGCGAGACCCAGTACTTC.

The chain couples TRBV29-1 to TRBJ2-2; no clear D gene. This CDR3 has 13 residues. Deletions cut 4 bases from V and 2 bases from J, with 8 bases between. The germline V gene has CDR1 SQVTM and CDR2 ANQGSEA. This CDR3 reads CSVGHSNTGELFF. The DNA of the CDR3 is TGCAGCGTTGGGCACAGCAACACCGGGGAGCTGTTTTTT.

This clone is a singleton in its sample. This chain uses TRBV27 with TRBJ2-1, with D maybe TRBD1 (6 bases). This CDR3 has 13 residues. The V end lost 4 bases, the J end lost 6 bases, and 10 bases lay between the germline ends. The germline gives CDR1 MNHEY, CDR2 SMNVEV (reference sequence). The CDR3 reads CASSWGLGNEQFF. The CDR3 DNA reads TGTGCCAGCAGTTGGGGGCTAGGCAATGAGCAGTTCTTC.

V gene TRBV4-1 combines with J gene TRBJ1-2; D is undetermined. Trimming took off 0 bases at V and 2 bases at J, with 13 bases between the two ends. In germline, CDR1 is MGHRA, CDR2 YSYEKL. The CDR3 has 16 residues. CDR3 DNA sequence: TGCGCCAGCAGCCAAGAGGACGGCGGAGGGAACTATGGCTACACCTTC. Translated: CASSQEDGGGNYGYTF.

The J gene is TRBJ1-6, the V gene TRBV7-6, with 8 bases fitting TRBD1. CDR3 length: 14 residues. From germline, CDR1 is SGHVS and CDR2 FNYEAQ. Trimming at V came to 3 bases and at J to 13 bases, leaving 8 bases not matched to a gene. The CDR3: CASSFGDRTFPLHF. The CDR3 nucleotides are TGTGCCAGCAGCTTCGGGGACAGGACATTTCCCCTCCACTTT. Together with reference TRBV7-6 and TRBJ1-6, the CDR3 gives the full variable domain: GAGVSQSPRYKVTKRGQDVALRCDPISGHVSLYWYRQALGQGPEFLTYFNYEAQQDKSGLPNDRFSAERPEGSISTLTIQRTEQRDSAMYRCASSFGDRTFPLHFGNGTRLTVT.

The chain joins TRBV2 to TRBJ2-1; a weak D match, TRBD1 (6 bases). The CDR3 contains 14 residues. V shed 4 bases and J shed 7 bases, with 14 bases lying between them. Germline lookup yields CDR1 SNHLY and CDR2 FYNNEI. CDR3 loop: CASSGYRDMNEQFF. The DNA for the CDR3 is TGTGCCAGCAGTGGGTACAGGGATATGAATGAGCAGTTCTTC. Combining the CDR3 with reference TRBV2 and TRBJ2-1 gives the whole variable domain EPEVTQTPSHQVTQMGQEVILRCVPISNHLYFYWYRQILGQKVEFLVSFYNNEISEKSEIFDDQFSVERPDGSNFTLKIRSTKLEDSAMYFCASSGYRDMNEQFFGPGTRLTVL.

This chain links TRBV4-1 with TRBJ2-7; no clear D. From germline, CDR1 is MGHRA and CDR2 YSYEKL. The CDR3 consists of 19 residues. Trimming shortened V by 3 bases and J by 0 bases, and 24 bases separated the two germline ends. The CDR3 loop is CASSQDVLYLKGDSYEQYF. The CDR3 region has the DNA TGCGCCAGCAGCCAGGATGTGCTGTACCTAAAGGGTGACTCCTACGAGCAGTACTTC.

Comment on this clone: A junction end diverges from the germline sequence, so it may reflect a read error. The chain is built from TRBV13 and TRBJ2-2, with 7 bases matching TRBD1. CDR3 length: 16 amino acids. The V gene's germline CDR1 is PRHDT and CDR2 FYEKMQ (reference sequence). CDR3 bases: TGTGCCAGCAGCGTAGGGGGCCTAACCCCCACCGGGGAGCTGTTTTTT. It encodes CASSVGGLTPTGELFF.

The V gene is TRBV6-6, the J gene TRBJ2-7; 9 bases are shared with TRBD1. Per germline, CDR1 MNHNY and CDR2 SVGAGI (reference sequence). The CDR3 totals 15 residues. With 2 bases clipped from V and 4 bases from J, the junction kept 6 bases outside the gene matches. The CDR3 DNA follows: TGTGCCAGCAGTTACGCCCGGACAGGGGTGTACGAGCAGTACTTC. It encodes CASSYARTGVYEQYF.

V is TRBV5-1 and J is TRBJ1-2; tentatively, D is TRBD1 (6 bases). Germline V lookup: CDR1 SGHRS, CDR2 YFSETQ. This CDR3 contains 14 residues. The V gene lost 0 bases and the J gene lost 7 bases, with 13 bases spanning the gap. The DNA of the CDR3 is TGCGCCAGCAGCTTGGATTTAGGGGGTAGTGGCTACACCTTC. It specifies CASSLDLGGSGYTF.

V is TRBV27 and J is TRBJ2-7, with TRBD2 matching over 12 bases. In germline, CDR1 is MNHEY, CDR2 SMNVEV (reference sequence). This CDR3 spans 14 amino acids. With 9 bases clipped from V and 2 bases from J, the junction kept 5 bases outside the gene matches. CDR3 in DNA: TGTGCCAGTTCTACTAGCGGGGGGCCCTACGAGCAGTACTTC. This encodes CASSTSGGPYEQYF.

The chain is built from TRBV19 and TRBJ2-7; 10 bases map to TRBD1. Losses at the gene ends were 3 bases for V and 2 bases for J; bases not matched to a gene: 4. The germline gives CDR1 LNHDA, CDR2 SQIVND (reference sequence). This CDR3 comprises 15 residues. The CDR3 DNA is TGTGCCAGTAGTATTACCGGGACAGGGGCCTACGAGCAGTACTTC. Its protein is CASSITGTGAYEQYF.

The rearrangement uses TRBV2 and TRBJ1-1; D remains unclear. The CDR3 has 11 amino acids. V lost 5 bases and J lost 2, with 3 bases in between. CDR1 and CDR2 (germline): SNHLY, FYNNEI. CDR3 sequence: CASSSNTEAFF. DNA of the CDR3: TGTGCCAGCAGTTCCAACACTGAAGCTTTCTTT. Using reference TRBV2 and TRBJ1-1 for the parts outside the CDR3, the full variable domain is EPEVTQTPSHQVTQMGQEVILRCVPISNHLYFYWYRQILGQKVEFLVSFYNNEISEKSEIFDDQFSVERPDGSNFTLKIRSTKLEDSAMYFCASSSNTEAFFGQGTRLTVV.

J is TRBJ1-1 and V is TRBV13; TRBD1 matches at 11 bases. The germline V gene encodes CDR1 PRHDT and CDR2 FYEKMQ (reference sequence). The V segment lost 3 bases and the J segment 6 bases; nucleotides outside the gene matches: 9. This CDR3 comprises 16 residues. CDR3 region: CASSFRDRGWEAEAFF. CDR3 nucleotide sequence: TGTGCCAGCAGCTTCCGGGACAGGGGGTGGGAGGCTGAAGCTTTCTTT.

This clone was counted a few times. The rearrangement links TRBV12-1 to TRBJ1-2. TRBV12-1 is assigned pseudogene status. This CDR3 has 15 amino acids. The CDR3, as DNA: TGTGCCAGCAGCTCGAATCTTACCTCTTACTATGGCTACACCTTC. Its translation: CASSSNLTSYYGYTF.

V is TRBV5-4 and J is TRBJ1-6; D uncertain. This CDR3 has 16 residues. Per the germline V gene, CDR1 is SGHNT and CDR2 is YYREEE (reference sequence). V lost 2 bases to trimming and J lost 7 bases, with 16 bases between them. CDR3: CASSFFPEPINSPLHF. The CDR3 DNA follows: TGTGCCAGCAGCTTTTTCCCGGAGCCAATAAATTCACCCCTCCACTTT.

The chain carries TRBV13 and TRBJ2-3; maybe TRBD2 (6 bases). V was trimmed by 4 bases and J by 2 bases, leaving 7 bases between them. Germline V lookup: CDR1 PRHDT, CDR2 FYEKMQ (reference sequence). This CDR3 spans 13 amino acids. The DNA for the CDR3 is TGTGCCAGCAGCTGGACTACCACAGATACGCAGTATTTT. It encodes CASSWTTTDTQYF.